A selection of T cell receptor beta chains follows, all from one sample in a study of cytomegalovirus exposure and HLA in healthy donors. Repertoires were generated with immunoSEQ multiplex PCR, while TCRdb's copy carries only in-frame clones and drops some. This repertoire shows roughly 130,000 clones, 80% found once; its top ten account for roughly 5%. Specimen: PBMCs. The receptor set was obtained from a man aged 25-45 years in good health and CMV-seronegative. Both conserved end residues are part of each CDR3. Fields, in order: CDR3 length, clone size, V gene, D gene, J gene, CDR3 DNA, CDR3 protein. The D gene is left open where the match is weak. Expanded clones are given a class, and other clones once, few, many or no size at all.

14	NA	TRBV28	TRBD2	TRBJ2-3	TGTGCCAGCAGCGCTAGCGGGATGGACGATACGCAGTATTTT	CASSASGMDDTQYF
16	NA	TRBV28	TRBD1	TRBJ1-5	TGTGCCAGCAGGCACAGGGGGCAACCTAGCAATCAGCCCCAGCATTTT	CASRHRGQPSNQPQHF
16	NA	TRBV6-5	TRBD1	TRBJ1-1	TGTGCCAGCAGTTACTCGACGGGGACAGCAAACACTGAAGCTTTCTTT	CASSYSTGTANTEAFF
12	NA	TRBV29-1	NA	TRBJ2-7	TGCAGCGTTGCTATTATCGGGGACATTCCGTACTTC	CSVAIIGDIPYF
14	NA	TRBV19	NA	TRBJ2-3	TGTGCCAGTAATGACCACCGGGGCACAGATACGCAGTATTTT	CASNDHRGTDTQYF
14	NA	TRBV5-1	NA	TRBJ2-7	TGCGCCAGCAGCTTCGACCCTGGAGGCTACGAGCAGTACTTC	CASSFDPGGYEQYF
14	NA	TRBV30	NA	TRBJ1-6	TGTGCCTGGACCCCGCCAGGGCGGAATTCACCCCTCCACTTT	CAWTPPGRNSPLHF
14	NA	TRBV19	NA	TRBJ1-2	TGTGCCAGTAGTATAGTTGCGGGGAACTATGGCTACACCTTC	CASSIVAGNYGYTF
12	NA	TRBV9	NA	TRBJ2-7	TGTGCCAGCAGCGTAGGAGGGTACGAGCAGTACTTC	CASSVGGYEQYF
14	NA	TRBV4-3	NA	TRBJ1-4	TGCGCCAGCAGCCAAACGACGGGACTGGAAAAACTGTTTTTT	CASSQTTGLEKLFF
14	few	TRBV5-4	TRBD1	TRBJ1-2	TGTGCCAGCAGCAAAACGGGACAGGGCCATGGCTACACCTTC	CASSKTGQGHGYTF
15	NA	TRBV6-6	NA	TRBJ2-6	TGTGCCAGCAGTGGGGGGGGCGCTGGGGCCAACGTCCTGACTTTC	CASSGGGAGANVLTF
17	NA	TRBV5-4	NA	TRBJ1-1	TGTGCCAGCAGCCCTAAAGGGGGGGGGTTAAGGGACACTGAAGCCTTCTTT	CASSPKGGGLRDTEAFF
17	few	TRBV7-2	TRBD2	TRBJ2-5	TGTGCCAGCAGCCCGAACAGACTAGCGGGAGCGTCGGAGACCCAGTACTTC	CASSPNRLAGASETQYF
16	NA	TRBV12-5	NA	TRBJ1-2	TGTGCTAGTGGTTTGGTACAAGGGGAAGTTAACTATGGCTACACCTTC	CASGLVQGEVNYGYTF
12	once	TRBV6-4	NA	TRBJ1-3	TGTGCCAGCAATATTGCGGGAAACACCATATATTTT	CASNIAGNTIYF
14	NA	TRBV5-6	TRBD2	TRBJ2-3	TGTGCCAGCAGCCTACGGGAGGGCGCAGATACGCAGTATTTT	CASSLREGADTQYF
14	NA	TRBV7-9	TRBD1	TRBJ2-1	TGTGCCAGCAGCGACCGGGACAGGGACAATGAGCAGTTCTTC	CASSDRDRDNEQFF
13	few	TRBV11-2	NA	TRBJ1-2	TGTGCCAGCAGCCCGGGACTGTACTATGGCTACACCTTC	CASSPGLYYGYTF
15	NA	TRBV28	NA	TRBJ2-2	TGTGCCAGCAGTTTAAGGTCAGGGGTTGCCGGGGAGCTGTTTTTT	CASSLRSGVAGELFF
17	NA	TRBV4-3	TRBD2	TRBJ2-7	TGCGCCAGCAGCCAAGGACTAGCGGGAGGATTTTCCTACGAGCAGTACTTC	CASSQGLAGGFSYEQYF
15	NA	TRBV9	TRBD2	TRBJ2-1	TGTGCCAGCAGCTTCGGGACTAGCGGTTACAATGAGCAGTTCTTC	CASSFGTSGYNEQFF
15	NA	TRBV5-1	TRBD1	TRBJ1-4	TGCGCCACTTCGGGACAGGGTGCAACTAATGAAAAACTGTTTTTT	CATSGQGATNEKLFF
16	few	TRBV5-4	NA	TRBJ2-1	TGTGCCAGCAGCATTGGGACACCCCTAGGAGACAATGAGCAGTTCTTC	CASSIGTPLGDNEQFF
14	NA	TRBV9	TRBD1	TRBJ2-7	TGTGCCAGCAGCCGACAGGGGGAGGTCTACGAGCAGTACTTC	CASSRQGEVYEQYF
14	NA	TRBV13	NA	TRBJ1-6	TGTGCCAGCGGTCTGAGCTCCTATAATTCACCCCTCCACTTT	CASGLSSYNSPLHF
13	NA	TRBV10-2	TRBD1	TRBJ1-1	TGCGCCTGCCAGAGGACAGGGGGCTCTGAAGCTTTCTTT	CACQRTGGSEAFF
14	NA	TRBV13	NA	TRBJ2-7	TGTGCCAGCAGCTTCGGAGCGAGCTCCTACGAGCAGTACTTC	CASSFGASSYEQYF
15	NA	TRBV19	NA	TRBJ1-5	TGTGCCAGTAGTAGCGGGACGGCTAGCAATCAGCCCCAGCATTTT	CASSSGTASNQPQHF
15	NA	TRBV5-1	TRBD1	TRBJ1-6	TGCGCCAGCAGTTCTCTAGGACAGGAAAATTCACCCCTCCACTTT	CASSSLGQENSPLHF
16	NA	TRBV19	TRBD1	TRBJ1-2	TGTGCCAGTAGTCGCCCCTTGACAGGGGCAACCTATGGCTACACCTTC	CASSRPLTGATYGYTF
13	NA	TRBV7-8	NA	TRBJ2-1	TGTGCCAGCAGCCCGGGACTGGATAATGAGCAGTTCTTC	CASSPGLDNEQFF
16	NA	TRBV7-6	NA	TRBJ2-5	TGTGCCAGCAGCCACATCCGACCCGCCACGCGGGAGACCCAGTACTTC	CASSHIRPATRETQYF
15	NA	TRBV5-4	TRBD2	TRBJ2-1	TGTGCCAGCAGCACGCGGACTAGCGGGAGCCATGAGCAGTTCTTC	CASSTRTSGSHEQFF
16	NA	TRBV5-1	NA	TRBJ1-4	TGCGCCAGCAGCTTGGACCGGCTGGCGGATAATGAAAAACTGTTTTTT	CASSLDRLADNEKLFF
15	few	TRBV7-9	TRBD2	TRBJ2-1	TGTGCCAGCAGCAGGGGCGGGAGGGCCGTTAATGAGCAGTTCTTC	CASSRGGRAVNEQFF
11	once	TRBV4-1	TRBD1	TRBJ1-2	TGCGCCAGCAGCCAAGGACAGGGTTGCACCTTC	CASSQGQGCTF
16	NA	TRBV28	NA	TRBJ1-5	TGTGCCAGCAGTGAACGACTTTCGGGGATCAATCAGCCCCAGCATTTT	CASSERLSGINQPQHF
14	NA	TRBV6-5	NA	TRBJ1-3	TGTGCCAGCAGAAACCAAGGGGTTGGAAACACCATATATTTT	CASRNQGVGNTIYF
13	many	TRBV10-3	TRBD1	TRBJ1-4	TGTGCCATCAGCGGGACAGGGGGTGAAAAACTGTTTTTT	CAISGTGGEKLFF
17	NA	TRBV6-1	TRBD1	TRBJ1-6	TGTGCCAGCAGTGTAGGACAGGGGGGCTCTTTGAATTCACCCCTCCACTTT	CASSVGQGGSLNSPLHF
15	NA	TRBV28	NA	TRBJ2-7	TGTGCCAGCACCCCTCCCGGGACAATCGGTTACGAGCAGTACTTC	CASTPPGTIGYEQYF
14	NA	TRBV19	NA	TRBJ2-3	TGTGCCAGTAGTATAAGCAGGTACACAGATACGCAGTATTTT	CASSISRYTDTQYF
16	NA	TRBV2	NA	TRBJ1-4	TGTGCCAGCAGTGAAGCGCTTCAGGGGAGTAATGAAAAACTGTTTTTT	CASSEALQGSNEKLFF
16	few	TRBV11-1	TRBD2	TRBJ2-1	TGTGCCAGCAGCTTAAGGACTAGCGGGAGGGCGAATGAGCAGTTCTTC	CASSLRTSGRANEQFF
18	NA	TRBV7-7	TRBD1	TRBJ2-7	TGTGCTAGCAGCTTATCGGAAACAAGGACAGGGGACCCCTGGGAGCAGTACTTC	CASSLSETRTGDPWEQYF
12	NA	TRBV9	NA	TRBJ2-1	TGTGCCAGCAGCCCGCAGGGGTGGGAGCAGTTCTTC	CASSPQGWEQFF
14	NA	TRBV4-3	NA	TRBJ1-6	TGCGCCAGCAGCCCACAGTTGGGGCCCTCACCCCTCCACTTT	CASSPQLGPSPLHF
14	once	TRBV27	NA	TRBJ1-5	TGTGCCAGCAGTCTGCTCGGGTTCAATCAGCCCCAGCATTTT	CASSLLGFNQPQHF
15	NA	TRBV29-1	NA	TRBJ2-3	TGCAGCGTTTCTCAATCAGTCCTAGGCACAGATACGCAGTATTTT	CSVSQSVLGTDTQYF
12	NA	TRBV7-9	NA	TRBJ2-3	TGTGCCAGCAGCTCCCCCGGGGATACGCAGTATTTT	CASSSPGDTQYF
13	NA	TRBV6-5	NA	TRBJ2-7	TGTGCCAGCAGCCTCGTGGGAGCCTACGAGCAGTACTTC	CASSLVGAYEQYF
13	NA	TRBV6-4	TRBD1	TRBJ1-1	TGTGCCAGCAGTTTGGACAGGGGGACTGAAGCTTTCTTT	CASSLDRGTEAFF
14	once	TRBV10-3	NA	TRBJ1-1	TGTGCCATCAGTGAGTCCCCTACGAACACTGAAGCTTTCTTT	CAISESPTNTEAFF
15	NA	TRBV9	NA	TRBJ2-1	TGTGCCAGCAGCTCCAATCCGAGCTCCTACAATGAGCAGTTCTTC	CASSSNPSSYNEQFF
12	once	TRBV30	NA	TRBJ2-1	TGTGCCTGGAGTGGCGGCGACAATGAGCAGTTCTTC	CAWSGGDNEQFF
15	once	TRBV28	TRBD1	TRBJ2-7	TGTGCCAGCTGTTCCTCCCAGGGGGCGAGGTACGAGCAGTACTTC	CASCSSQGARYEQYF
14	NA	TRBV19	NA	TRBJ1-1	TGTGCCAGTAGTATAAGGGGGTTGAACACTGAAGCTTTCTTT	CASSIRGLNTEAFF
14	NA	TRBV4-1	NA	TRBJ1-1	TGCGCCAGCAGCCAAGAACCAGGGCCAACTGAAGCTTTCTTT	CASSQEPGPTEAFF
13	once	TRBV6-6	NA	TRBJ2-1	TGTGCCAGCAGTTATTCCGGGTACAATGAGCAGTTCTTC	CASSYSGYNEQFF